This TCR beta chain was obtained from a study of blood T cell repertoires in COVID-19. At the level of the study: Sites in the United States, Italy and Spain provided acute and convalescent COVID-19 samples. Sources were T cells, B-cell-depleted T cells, or PBMCs; the material itself was cDNA or gDNA.

As processed by the authors: Cell counts per sample came from amplifying reference gene primers. Only in-frame clones appear in the TCRdb table, and some are missing; sequencing was by immunoSEQ multiplex PCR. V, J and clone size derive from that table, while D and trimming were established from the DNA sequence. The table lists approximately 46,000 clones, around 89% of them singletons. The V end was cut by 5 bases, the J end by 1 base, with 8 bases between. Germline lookup yields CDR1 MNHEY and CDR2 SVGEGT. The CDR3 consists of 13 residues. This chain links TRBV6-2 or TRBV6-3 with TRBJ1-1, with D possibly being TRBD1 (6 bases). The clonotype was recovered from a man between 65 and 85 years old with active COVID-19. Sequencing input: peripheral blood. Here the CDR3 reads CASSTGPNTEAFF. CDR3 nucleotides: TGTGCCAGCAGTACAGGGCCGAACACTGAAGCTTTCTTT.